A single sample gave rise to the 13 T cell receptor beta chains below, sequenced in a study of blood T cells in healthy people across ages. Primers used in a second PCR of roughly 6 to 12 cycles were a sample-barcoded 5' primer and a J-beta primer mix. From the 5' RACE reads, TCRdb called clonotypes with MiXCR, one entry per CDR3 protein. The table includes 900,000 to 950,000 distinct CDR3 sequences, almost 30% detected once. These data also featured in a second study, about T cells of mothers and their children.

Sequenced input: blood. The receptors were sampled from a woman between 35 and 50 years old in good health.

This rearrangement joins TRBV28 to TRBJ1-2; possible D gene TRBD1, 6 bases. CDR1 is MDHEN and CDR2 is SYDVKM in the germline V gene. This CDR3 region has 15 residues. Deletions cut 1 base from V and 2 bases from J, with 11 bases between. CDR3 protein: CASSLYPGANYGYTF. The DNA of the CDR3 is TGTGCCAGCAGTTTATATCCGGGGGCGAACTATGGCTACACCTTC.

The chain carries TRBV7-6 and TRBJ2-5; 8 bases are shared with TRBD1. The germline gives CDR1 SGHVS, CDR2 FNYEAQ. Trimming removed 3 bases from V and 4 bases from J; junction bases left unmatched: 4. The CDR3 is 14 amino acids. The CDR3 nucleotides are TGTGCCAGCAGCTTGAGGACAGGGTCAGAGACCCAGTACTTC. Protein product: CASSLRTGSETQYF.

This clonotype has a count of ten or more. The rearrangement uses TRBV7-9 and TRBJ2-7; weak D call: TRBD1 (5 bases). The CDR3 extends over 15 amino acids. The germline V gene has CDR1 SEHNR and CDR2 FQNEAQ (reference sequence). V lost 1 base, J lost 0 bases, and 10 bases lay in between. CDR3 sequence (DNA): TGTGCCAGCAGCTTAGTTCCAGGGCCCTCCTACGAGCAGTACTTC. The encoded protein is CASSLVPGPSYEQYF.

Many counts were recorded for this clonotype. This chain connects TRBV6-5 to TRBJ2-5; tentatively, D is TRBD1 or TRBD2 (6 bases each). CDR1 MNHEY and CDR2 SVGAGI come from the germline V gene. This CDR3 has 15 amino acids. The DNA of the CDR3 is TGTGCATCATCCGGGGGCGGCGTATGGCAAGAGACCCAGTACTTC. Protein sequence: CASSGGGVWQETQYF.

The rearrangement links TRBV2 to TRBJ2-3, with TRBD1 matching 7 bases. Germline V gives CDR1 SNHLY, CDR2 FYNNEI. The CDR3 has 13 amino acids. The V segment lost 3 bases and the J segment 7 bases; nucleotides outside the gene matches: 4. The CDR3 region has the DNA TGTGCCAGCAGTGACCAGGGGGTTAATACGCAGTATTTT. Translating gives CASSDQGVNTQYF.

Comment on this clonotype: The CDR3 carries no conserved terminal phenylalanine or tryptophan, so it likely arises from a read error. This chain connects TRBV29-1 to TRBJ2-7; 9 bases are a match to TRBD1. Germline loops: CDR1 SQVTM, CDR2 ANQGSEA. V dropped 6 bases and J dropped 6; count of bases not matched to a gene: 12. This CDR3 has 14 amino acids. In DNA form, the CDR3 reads TGCAGCGTCGCGGGACAGGGTGGGGTTATCGAGCAGTACTCC. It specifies CSVAGQGGVIEQYS.

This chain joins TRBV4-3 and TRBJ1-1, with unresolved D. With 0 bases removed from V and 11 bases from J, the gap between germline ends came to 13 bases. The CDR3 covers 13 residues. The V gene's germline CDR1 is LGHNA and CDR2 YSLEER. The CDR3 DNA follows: TGCGCCAGCAGCCAAGATCTTGGGAGAGGGGCTTTCTTT. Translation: CASSQDLGRGAFF.

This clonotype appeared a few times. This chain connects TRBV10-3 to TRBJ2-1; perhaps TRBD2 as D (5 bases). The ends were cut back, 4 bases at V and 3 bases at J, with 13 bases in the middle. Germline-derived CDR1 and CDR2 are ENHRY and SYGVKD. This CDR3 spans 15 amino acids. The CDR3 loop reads CAISAGGGVYNEQFF. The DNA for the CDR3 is TGTGCCATCAGTGCGGGCGGAGGAGTCTACAATGAGCAGTTCTTC.

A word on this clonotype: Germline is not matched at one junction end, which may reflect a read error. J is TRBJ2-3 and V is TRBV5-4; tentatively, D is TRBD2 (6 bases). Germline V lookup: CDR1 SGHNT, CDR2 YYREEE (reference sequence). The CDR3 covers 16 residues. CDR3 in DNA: TGTGCCAGCAGCTTGGGGAACGGGGGAAGCACAGGTACGCAGTATTTT. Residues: CASSLGNGGSTGTQYF.

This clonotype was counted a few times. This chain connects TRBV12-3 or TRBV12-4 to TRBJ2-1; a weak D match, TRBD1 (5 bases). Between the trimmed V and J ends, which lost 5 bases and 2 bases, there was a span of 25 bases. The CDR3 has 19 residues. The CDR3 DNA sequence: TGTGCCAGCAGTCTCGACCATTTCCGGCCTATGGGGCCCTACAATGAGCAGTTCTTC. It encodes CASSLDHFRPMGPYNEQFF.

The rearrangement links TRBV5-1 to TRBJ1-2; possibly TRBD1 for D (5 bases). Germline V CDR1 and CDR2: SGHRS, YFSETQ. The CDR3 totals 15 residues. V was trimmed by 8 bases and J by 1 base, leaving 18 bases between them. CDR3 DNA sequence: TGCGCCAGTTCGAAGGGACTGGGGCTTAACTATGGCTACACCTTC. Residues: CASSKGLGLNYGYTF.

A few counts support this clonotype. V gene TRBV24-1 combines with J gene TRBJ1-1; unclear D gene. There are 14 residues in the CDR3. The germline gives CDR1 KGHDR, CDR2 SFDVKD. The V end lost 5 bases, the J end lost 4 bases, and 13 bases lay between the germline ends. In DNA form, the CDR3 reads TGTGCCACCAGTGGCCCAGATAAGGGCACTGAAGCTTTCTTT. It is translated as CATSGPDKGTEAFF.

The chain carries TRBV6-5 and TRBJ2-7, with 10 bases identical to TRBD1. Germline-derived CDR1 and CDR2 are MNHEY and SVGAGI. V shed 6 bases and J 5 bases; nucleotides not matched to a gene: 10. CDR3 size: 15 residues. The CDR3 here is CASSLAGTGANEQYF. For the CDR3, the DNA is TGTGCCAGCAGCTTAGCCGGGACAGGGGCGAACGAGCAGTACTTC.